The clone carrying this TCR beta chain was seen ten or more times. This CDR3 has 15 residues. Losses at the gene ends were 4 bases for V and 8 bases for J; bases not matched to a gene: 13. PBMCs were derived from roughly 10 ml fresh peripheral blood. The TCR beta CDR3 regions underwent amplification using RNA transcripts as the source. Using the HTBI primer set, a first-round RT-PCR was run on the TCR CDR3. TCRdb called the multiplex PCR reads again in MiXCR, with one record for every CDR3 protein. The sample contains fewer than 650,000 distinct CDR3 sequences, 14% of which appear only once. This entry belongs to a study of T cells in Graves' hyperthyroidism and ophthalmopathy.

The source is a woman aged 40 to 50 with Graves' hyperthyroidism. The sample consisted of blood. This sequence joins TRBV12-3 or TRBV12-4 and TRBJ2-5, with 7 positions matching TRBD1. CDR3 DNA sequence: TGTGCCAGCAGTTCCTACCGGGACAGCCCAAGAACCCAGTACTTC. The encoded protein is CASSSYRDSPRTQYF.